This T cell receptor (beta chain) was sequenced during a study of blood T cell repertoires in COVID-19. Background on the study: Sources were T cells, B-cell-depleted T cells, or PBMCs; the material itself was cDNA or gDNA.

Per the study methods: Nucleated cell counts were estimated from reference gene primer amplification. Assay used: immunoSEQ multiplex PCR; TCRdb lists only in-frame clones, some missing. That table furnishes V, J and clone size, whereas the DNA furnished D and trimming. Of about 87,000 clones in the sample, approximately 83% were seen once. The germline CDR1 and CDR2 sequences are SGHNT and YYREEE (reference sequence). This CDR3 contains 14 residues. Unmatched junction bases numbered 6, after V lost 5 bases and J lost 2 bases. The sequence derives from a woman in her seventies with acute or convalescent COVID-19. The sequencing input was peripheral blood. The chain uses TRBV5-4 and TRBJ2-5, with 7 positions matching TRBD1. Here the CDR3 DNA reads TGTGCCAGCAGATTCGACAGGGAACAAGAGACCCAGTACTTC. Protein sequence: CASRFDREQETQYF.